Shown below are 3 T cell receptor beta chains from a single sample sequenced in a study of T cell responses to AZD1222 COVID-19 vaccine. Only in-frame clones appear in the TCRdb table, and some are missing; sequencing was by immunoSEQ multiplex PCR. The sample lists 93,000 or so clones, around 91% occurring once. Here the sequenced sample was peripheral blood, taken on day 0 of AZD1222 vaccination. The receptors originated from an adult in good health.

V usage is TRBV7-2 and J usage is TRBJ2-7; TRBD2 matches 10 bases. The CDR3 extends over 15 amino acids. Per germline, CDR1 SGHTA and CDR2 FQGNSA. V dropped 2 bases and J dropped 3; count of bases not matched to a gene: 4. The DNA for the CDR3 is TGTGCCAGCAGCTTATCGGGACTAGCGAGCTACGAGCAGTACTTC. Its protein product is CASSLSGLASYEQYF.

The rearrangement joins TRBV27 to TRBJ2-1, with D possibly being TRBD2 (6 bases). V lost 2 bases and J lost 8, with 13 bases in between. The CDR3 is made up of 14 amino acids. Germline CDR1 is MNHEY and CDR2 is SMNVEV (reference sequence). The CDR3 loop is CASSLLTSRDEQFF. The CDR3 DNA sequence: TGTGCCAGCAGTTTACTGACTAGTAGGGATGAGCAGTTCTTC.

The rearrangement links TRBV6-5 to TRBJ2-7; tentative D call: TRBD1 (6 bases). The CDR3 spans 14 residues. Germline CDR1 and CDR2: MNHEY and SVGAGI. V lost 8 bases and J 1 base, leaving 15 bases between the germline ends. CDR3 in DNA: TGTGCCAGCCGACAGGCTTTAGGTTCCTACGAGCAGTACTTC. Its protein is CASRQALGSYEQYF.